This record covers a single T cell receptor beta chain. Its antigen remains unidentified. Germline-derived CDR1 and CDR2 are MNHEY and SVGEGT. The V and J ends lost 5 bases and 9 bases respectively, with 14 bases between them. There are 13 residues in the CDR3. The sample originates from a study of T cell repertoires in cytomegalovirus infection. TCRdb processed the reads anew with MiXCR; each CDR3 protein has one entry. Among 550,000 to 850,000 distinct CDR3 sequences listed, around 31% were seen once. V gene TRBV6-2 or TRBV6-3 combines with J gene TRBJ2-1, with a weak D call TRBD2 (5 bases). The receptor comes from a human donor in good health (CMV status not recorded). Some clones in this sample may be carry-over from other donors' samples. The source material was cultured PBMCs, sampled from culture after CMV antigen stimulation. CDR3 bases: TGTGCCAGCAGTCTGGAGGAGTGGGCTGAGCAGTTCTTC. Amino acids: CASSLEEWAEQFF.